These T cell receptor beta chains were read from a single sample in a study of cytomegalovirus exposure and HLA in healthy donors. Assay used: immunoSEQ multiplex PCR; TCRdb lists only in-frame clones, some missing. The sample has tens of thousands of clones, less than 75% seen once; the top ten hold roughly a tenth. Material: PBMCs. The receptors here all came from a man aged 40-49 years in good health and CMV-seropositive. Both conserved end residues are part of each CDR3. D genes are given only for firm matches. Clone size, where shown, is once, few, many, or a class for clones that have expanded.

>-|TRBJ1-4|TRBV27|medium-sized
TGTGCCAGCTTCGGGGGGAGATATGAAAAACTGTTTTTT
CASFGGRYEKLFF
>TRBD1|TRBJ2-2|TRBV7-9|few
TGTGCCAGCAGACCCGGGACAGCGAACACCGGGGAGCTGTTTTTT
CASRPGTANTGELFF
>TRBD1|TRBJ2-1|TRBV19|-
TGTGCCAGCTTGGACAGGGAGGAGCAGTTCTTC
CASLDREEQFF
>-|TRBJ2-7|TRBV5-1|-
TGCGCCAGCAGGAACTCGGGGTCCTACGAGCAGTACTTC
CASRNSGSYEQYF
>TRBD1|TRBJ2-7|TRBV19|-
TGTGCCAGTAGTATTTATACTGGACAGGGGTCCTCCTACGAGCAGTACTTC
CASSIYTGQGSSYEQYF
>TRBD1|TRBJ1-6|TRBV7-2|few
TGTGCCAGTTTCCTGGGACAGGGGCGAAGTTCACCCCTCCACTTT
CASFLGQGRSSPLHF
>TRBD1|TRBJ2-1|TRBV15|-
TGTGCCACCTACGGACAGGGCTACAATGAGCAGTTCTTC
CATYGQGYNEQFF
>TRBD2|TRBJ2-1|TRBV5-1|once
TGCGCCAGCAGCTTGCTGGCTAGCGGGGGGGCCGGTACCAATGAGCAGTTCTTC
CASSLLASGGAGTNEQFF
>-|TRBJ1-6|TRBV5-1|once
TGCGCCAGCAGCTTGGGGGCAGTCTATAATTCACCCCTCCACTTT
CASSLGAVYNSPLHF
>TRBD1|TRBJ1-4|TRBV5-1|-
TGCGCCAGCAGCTCCGGACAGGGGAATGAAAAACTGTTTTTT
CASSSGQGNEKLFF
>TRBD1|TRBJ1-5|TRBV6-1|-
TGTGCCAGCAGTTTGGACAGGAGCAATCAGCCCCAGCATTTT
CASSLDRSNQPQHF
>-|TRBJ1-5|TRBV4-1|few
TGCGCCAGCAGCCAAACGTCAGTTAGCAATCAGCCCCAGCATTTT
CASSQTSVSNQPQHF
>-|TRBJ2-2|TRBV9|-
TGTGCCAGCAGCGCCCTAGTGTCGAACACCGGGGAGCTGTTTTTT
CASSALVSNTGELFF
>TRBD2|TRBJ2-5|TRBV4-1|few
TGCGCCAGCAGCGGGACTAGCGGGGACCACCAAGAGACCCAGTACTTC
CASSGTSGDHQETQYF
>-|TRBJ2-7|TRBV4-2|-
TGTGCCAGCAGCCCTTCACAAATGGGTGGGCTGCCCTACGAGCAGTACTTC
CASSPSQMGGLPYEQYF
>TRBD2|TRBJ2-3|TRBV15|-
TGTGCCACCAGCAGAGAGGCTAGCGGGTCCTACACAGATACGCAGTATTTT
CATSREASGSYTDTQYF
>-|TRBJ2-3|TRBV29-1|-
TGCAGCGCCGGGAGCGCGGGGATAACAGATACGCAGTATTTT
CSAGSAGITDTQYF
>-|TRBJ1-1|TRBV19|once
TGTGCCAGTAGTATACCGGCAGCTAGCACTGAAGCTTTCTTT
CASSIPAASTEAFF
>-|TRBJ1-5|TRBV19|once
TGTGCCAGTAGTAGCGGGGGGGTGCGGCCCCAGCATTTT
CASSSGGVRPQHF
>-|TRBJ2-2|TRBV6-1|-
TGTGCCAGCAGTGAGGGATGGGAACGGGGGACCGGGGAGCTGTTTTTT
CASSEGWERGTGELFF
>-|TRBJ1-6|TRBV5-6|-
TGTGCCAGCAGCCCTAGACCCTCCTATAATTCACCCCTCCACTTT
CASSPRPSYNSPLHF
>TRBD2|TRBJ2-1|TRBV29-1|-
TGCAGCGCTAGGACTAGCGGGGGGACACATGAGCAGTTCTTC
CSARTSGGTHEQFF
>-|TRBJ2-7|TRBV6-1|-
TGTGCCAGCAGTGCCCTCGGGAGCTACTACGAGCAGTACTTC
CASSALGSYYEQYF
>TRBD1|TRBJ1-1|TRBV19|once
TGTGCCAGTAGTATTCTGGGGGCAGGGGGAAGGACTGAAGCTTTCTTT
CASSILGAGGRTEAFF
>-|TRBJ1-5|TRBV19|-
TGTGCCAGTGGACAGTCCAATCAGCCCCAGCATTTT
CASGQSNQPQHF
>-|TRBJ1-2|TRBV6-4|-
TGTGCCAGCAGTGACTCAGGGACTTCTGGCTACACCTTC
CASSDSGTSGYTF
>-|TRBJ2-5|TRBV9|-
TGTGCCAGCAGCGTCAGGCCTAGCCCAGAGACCCAGTACTTC
CASSVRPSPETQYF
>-|TRBJ2-2|TRBV5-4|-
TGTGCCAGCAGCTTGGGCAGTCCGAACACCGGGGAGCTGTTTTTT
CASSLGSPNTGELFF
>-|TRBJ1-4|TRBV6-1|-
TGTGCCAGCAGTGAAAGGCAGGGGCTTAATCGGGAAAAACTGTTTTTT
CASSERQGLNREKLFF
>-|TRBJ1-2|TRBV2|-
TGTGCCATAACCTTCGTTAAAGGGACCGGGGGTGGCTACACCTTC
CAITFVKGTGGGYTF
>-|TRBJ2-7|TRBV7-9|-
TGTTCCAGCAGCTCCCCCCCCGGGAGGCAGTACTTC
CSSSSPPGRQYF
>-|TRBJ2-1|TRBV28|-
TGTGCCAGCATCCCAGTATTCCCAAAACCCAGGGATGGATACAATGAGCAGTTCTTC
CASIPVFPKPRDGYNEQFF
>TRBD1|TRBJ2-1|TRBV23-1|-
TGCGCCAGCAACTTGGACAGGGGGCTTTACAATGAGCAGTTCTTC
CASNLDRGLYNEQFF
>TRBD2|TRBJ2-2|TRBV2|-
TGTGCCAGCAGTGAAGCGCGCGGGGGGCCGAACACCGGGGAGCTGTTTTTT
CASSEARGGPNTGELFF
>-|TRBJ1-5|TRBV7-2|few
TGTGCCAGCAGCTTAGCCGTTAACAATCAGCCCCAGCATTTT
CASSLAVNNQPQHF
>TRBD2|TRBJ2-3|TRBV9|-
TGTGCCAGCAGTCTACCGGGACTAGCGGGGGGGCCCTTTTCAGATACGCAGTATTTT
CASSLPGLAGGPFSDTQYF
>TRBD2|TRBJ2-3|TRBV6-1|-
TGTGCCAGCAGTGAATTAGCGGGGGGGGAGGTAGATACGCAGTATTTT
CASSELAGGEVDTQYF
>-|TRBJ1-4|TRBV15|few
TGTGCCACCAGCAGCGAAGGAGCCGGGGCTAATGAAAAACTGTTTTTT
CATSSEGAGANEKLFF
>TRBD1|TRBJ2-7|TRBV6-6|few
TGTGCCAGCGCTAGGCCGGGACAGGGGGCCTACGAGCAGTACTTC
CASARPGQGAYEQYF
>-|TRBJ1-5|TRBV28|-
TGTGCCAGCACCCCCCCGGGGGGGCCCCAGCATTTT
CASTPPGGPQHF
>TRBD2|TRBJ2-5|TRBV6-5|-
TGTGCCAGCAGTTACCCCTCTAGCGGGGGGGCAAAGACCCAGTACTTC
CASSYPSSGGAKTQYF
>-|TRBJ2-7|TRBV9|-
TGTGCCAGCAGCACCCGGGACTCTTACGAGCAGTACTTC
CASSTRDSYEQYF
>-|TRBJ2-3|TRBV2|-
TGTGCCAGCAGACCCGACTCAGATACGCAGTATTTT
CASRPDSDTQYF
>TRBD2|TRBJ2-2|TRBV4-2|-
TGTGCCAGCAGCCAAGACCCAAGCGGGGGTTATAACACCGGGGAGCTGTTTTTT
CASSQDPSGGYNTGELFF
>-|TRBJ1-1|TRBV7-9|few
TGTGCCAGCAGCTTCGAACAAGGGGCAGGGAACACTGAAGCTTTCTTT
CASSFEQGAGNTEAFF
>-|TRBJ1-4|TRBV7-9|once
TGTGCCAGCAGCTTAGGAGACAGTAATGAAAAACTGTTTTTT
CASSLGDSNEKLFF
>TRBD1|TRBJ1-1|TRBV19|-
TGTGCCAGTAGTGGCCCCCGACAGGGGCCTGGAGGGGCTGAAGCTTTCTTT
CASSGPRQGPGGAEAFF
>TRBD1|TRBJ1-4|TRBV7-8|-
TGTGCCAGCAGCGAGGGACAGGGAGTCTCAACTAATGAAAAACTGTTTTTT
CASSEGQGVSTNEKLFF
>-|TRBJ2-7|TRBV7-9|few
TGTGCCAGCAGCTTAATGGCGGGTTACGAGCAGTACTTC
CASSLMAGYEQYF
>-|TRBJ2-1|TRBV9|-
TGTGCCAGCAGCGCGACGACAGACACGGGCGGGATGGTTGCCTCCTACAATGAGCAGTTCTTC
CASSATTDTGGMVASYNEQFF
>TRBD2|TRBJ2-5|TRBV19|-
TGTGCCAGTAGTACACCTAGCGGGGGGGCCCAGGAGACCCAGTACTTC
CASSTPSGGAQETQYF
>-|TRBJ1-1|TRBV6-1|few
TGTGCCAGCAGTGAATGGGGAGGGGGGCCGACTGAAGCTTTCTTT
CASSEWGGGPTEAFF
>-|TRBJ1-1|TRBV15|-
TGTGCCACCAGCAGAGCCTATAACACTGAAGCTTTCTTT
CATSRAYNTEAFF
>TRBD2|TRBJ2-1|TRBV5-8|once
TGTGCCAGCAGGGTCGCTAGCGGGGGGTTCAGACCCAATGAGCAGTTCTTC
CASRVASGGFRPNEQFF
>-|TRBJ2-5|TRBV18|-
TGTGCCAGCTCACCAGAGGAGACCCAGTACTTC
CASSPEETQYF
>-|TRBJ2-7|TRBV11-3|-
TGTGCCAGCAGCTTAGTTGGCACCCCGGGGTTAACCTACGAGCAGTACTTC
CASSLVGTPGLTYEQYF
>TRBD1|TRBJ1-4|TRBV11-3|-
TGTGCCAGCAGCTACGAAGCACAGGGGACAAACAATGAAAAACTGTTTTTT
CASSYEAQGTNNEKLFF